This TCR beta chain comes out of a study of blood T cell repertoires in COVID-19. CDR3 length equals 16 residues. V was pared by 3 bases and J by 6 bases, with 20 bases between. Looked up from germline, CDR1 is LGHNA and CDR2 is YSLEER. Cohort 3 donors were reported recovered after two negative PCRs, clearance, or symptom resolution. Assay: immunoSEQ multiplex PCR; the TCRdb copy retains only in-frame clones and omits some. The table includes 150,000 to 200,000 clones, about 78% detected once. The chain has TRBV4-3 and TRBJ1-2; D might be TRBD1 (6 bases). The sequenced sample consisted of PBMCs or T cells enriched from blood (not recorded which). The clonotype was recovered from a woman aged 45 to 65 who had recovered from COVID-19. The CDR3 nucleotides read TGCGCCAGCAGCCAGAAAACAGGGCCTGCTGGGGATGGCTACACCTTC. Protein product: CASSQKTGPAGDGYTF.